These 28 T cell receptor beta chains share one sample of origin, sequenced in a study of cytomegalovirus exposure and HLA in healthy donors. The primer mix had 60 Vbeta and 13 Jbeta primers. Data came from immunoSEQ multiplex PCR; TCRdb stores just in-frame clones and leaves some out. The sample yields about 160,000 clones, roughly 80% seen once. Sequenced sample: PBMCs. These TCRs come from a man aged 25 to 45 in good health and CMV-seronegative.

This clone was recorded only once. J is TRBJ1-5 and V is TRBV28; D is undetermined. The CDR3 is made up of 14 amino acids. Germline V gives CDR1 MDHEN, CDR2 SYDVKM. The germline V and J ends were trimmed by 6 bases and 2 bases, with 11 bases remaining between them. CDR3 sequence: CASRVVEGNQPQHF. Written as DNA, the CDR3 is TGTGCCAGCAGGGTAGTCGAGGGCAATCAGCCCCAGCATTTT.

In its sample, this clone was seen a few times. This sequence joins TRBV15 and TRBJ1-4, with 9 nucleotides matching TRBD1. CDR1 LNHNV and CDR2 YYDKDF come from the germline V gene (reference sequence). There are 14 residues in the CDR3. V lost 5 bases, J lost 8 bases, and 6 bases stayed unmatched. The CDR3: CATSPRTGVEKLFF. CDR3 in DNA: TGTGCCACCAGCCCCCGGACAGGGGTGGAAAAACTGTTTTTT.

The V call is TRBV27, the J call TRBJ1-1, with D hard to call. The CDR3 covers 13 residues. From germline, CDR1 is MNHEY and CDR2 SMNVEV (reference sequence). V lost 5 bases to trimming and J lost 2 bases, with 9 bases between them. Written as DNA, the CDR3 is TGTGCCAGCAGTACATTCAGAAACACTGAAGCTTTCTTT. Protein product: CASSTFRNTEAFF.

CDR3 DNA sequence: TGTGCCAGCAGCCGACAAGGAACTAGCGGGAGGAATGAGCAGTTCTTC. Translation gives CASSRQGTSGRNEQFF. The chain couples TRBV28 to TRBJ2-1; 12 nucleotides align to TRBD2. The CDR3 loop spans 16 amino acids. CDR1 and CDR2 from the germline V gene are MDHEN and SYDVKM. With V trimmed by 6 bases and J by 7 bases, 10 bases remained unmatched.

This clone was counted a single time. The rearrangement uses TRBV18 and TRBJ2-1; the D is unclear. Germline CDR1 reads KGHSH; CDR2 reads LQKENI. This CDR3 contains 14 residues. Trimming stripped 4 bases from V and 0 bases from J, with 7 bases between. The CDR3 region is CASSRASSYNEQFF. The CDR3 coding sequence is TGTGCCAGCTCACGGGCGTCCTCCTACAATGAGCAGTTCTTC.

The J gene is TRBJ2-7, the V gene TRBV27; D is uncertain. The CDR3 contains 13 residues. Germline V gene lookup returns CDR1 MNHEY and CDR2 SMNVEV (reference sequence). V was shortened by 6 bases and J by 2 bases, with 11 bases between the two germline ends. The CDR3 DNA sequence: TGTGCCAGCAGGGCCCCGGGTACCTACGAGCAGTACTTC. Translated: CASRAPGTYEQYF.

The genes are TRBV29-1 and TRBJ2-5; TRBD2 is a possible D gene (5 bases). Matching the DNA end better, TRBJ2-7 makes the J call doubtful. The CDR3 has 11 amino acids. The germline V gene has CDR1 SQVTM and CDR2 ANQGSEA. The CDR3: CSVQDFYEQYF. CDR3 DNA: TGCAGCGTTCAGGACTTCTACGAGCAGTACTTC.

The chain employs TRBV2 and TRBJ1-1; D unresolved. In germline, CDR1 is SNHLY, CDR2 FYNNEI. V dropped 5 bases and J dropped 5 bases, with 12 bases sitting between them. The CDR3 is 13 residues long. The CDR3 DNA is TGTGCCAGCAGTCCGGAGGGTGGAACTGAAGCTTTCTTT. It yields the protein CASSPEGGTEAFF.

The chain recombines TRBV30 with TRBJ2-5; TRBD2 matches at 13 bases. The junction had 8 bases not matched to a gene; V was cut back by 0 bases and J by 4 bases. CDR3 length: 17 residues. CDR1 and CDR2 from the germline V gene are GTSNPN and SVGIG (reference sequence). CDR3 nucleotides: TGTGCCTGGAGTGTCGGACTAGCGGGAGCACCTGGAGAGACCCAGTACTTC. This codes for CAWSVGLAGAPGETQYF. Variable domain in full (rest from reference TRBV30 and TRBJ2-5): SQTIHQWPATLVQPVGSPLSLECTVEGTSNPNLYWYRQAAGRGLQLLFYSVGIGQISSEVPQNLSASRPQDRQFILSSKKLLLSDSGFYLCAWSVGLAGAPGETQYFGPGTRLLVL.

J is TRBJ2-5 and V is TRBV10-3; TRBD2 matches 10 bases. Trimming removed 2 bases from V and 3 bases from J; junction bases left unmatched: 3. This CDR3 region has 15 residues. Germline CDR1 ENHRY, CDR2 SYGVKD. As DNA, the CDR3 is TGTGCCATCAGTGAGACTAGCGGGGAAGAAGAGACCCAGTACTTC. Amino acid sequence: CAISETSGEEETQYF.

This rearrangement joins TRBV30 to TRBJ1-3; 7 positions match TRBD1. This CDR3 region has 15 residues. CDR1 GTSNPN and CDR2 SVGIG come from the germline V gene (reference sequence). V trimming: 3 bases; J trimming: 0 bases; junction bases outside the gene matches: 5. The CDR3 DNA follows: TGTGCCTGGAGCGCTGACAGGGCCTCTGGAAACACCATATATTTT. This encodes CAWSADRASGNTIYF. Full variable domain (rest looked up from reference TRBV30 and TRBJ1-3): SQTIHQWPATLVQPVGSPLSLECTVEGTSNPNLYWYRQAAGRGLQLLFYSVGIGQISSEVPQNLSASRPQDRQFILSSKKLLLSDSGFYLCAWSADRASGNTIYFGEGSWLTVV.

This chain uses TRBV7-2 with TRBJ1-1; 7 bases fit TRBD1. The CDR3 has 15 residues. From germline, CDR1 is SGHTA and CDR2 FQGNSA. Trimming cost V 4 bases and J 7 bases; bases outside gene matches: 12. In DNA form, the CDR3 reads TGTGCCAGCAGCTCCCGGACAGGATCCTACATTGAAGCTTTCTTT. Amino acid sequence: CASSSRTGSYIEAFF.

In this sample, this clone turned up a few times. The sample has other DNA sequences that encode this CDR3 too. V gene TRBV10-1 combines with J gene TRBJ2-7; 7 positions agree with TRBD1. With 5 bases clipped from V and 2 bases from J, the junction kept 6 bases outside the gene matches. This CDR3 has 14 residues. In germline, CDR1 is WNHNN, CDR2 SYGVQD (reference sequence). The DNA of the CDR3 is TGCGCCAGCAGTCCCGGGACAGTCCCCTACGAGCAGTACTTC. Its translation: CASSPGTVPYEQYF.

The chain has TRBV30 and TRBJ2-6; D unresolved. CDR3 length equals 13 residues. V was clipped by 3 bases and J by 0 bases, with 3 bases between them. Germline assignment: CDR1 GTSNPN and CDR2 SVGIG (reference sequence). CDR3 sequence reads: CAWSNSGANVLTF. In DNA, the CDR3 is TGTGCCTGGAGCAACTCTGGGGCCAACGTCCTGACTTTC. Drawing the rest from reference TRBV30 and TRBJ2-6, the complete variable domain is SQTIHQWPATLVQPVGSPLSLECTVEGTSNPNLYWYRQAAGRGLQLLFYSVGIGQISSEVPQNLSASRPQDRQFILSSKKLLLSDSGFYLCAWSNSGANVLTFGAGSRLTVL.

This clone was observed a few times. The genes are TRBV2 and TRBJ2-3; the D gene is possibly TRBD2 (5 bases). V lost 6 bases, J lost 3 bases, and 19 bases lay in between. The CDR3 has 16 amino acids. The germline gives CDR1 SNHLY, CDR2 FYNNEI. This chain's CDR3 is CASRGMASRRTDTQYF. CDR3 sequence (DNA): TGTGCCAGCAGGGGAATGGCCTCCCGGAGGACAGATACGCAGTATTTT.

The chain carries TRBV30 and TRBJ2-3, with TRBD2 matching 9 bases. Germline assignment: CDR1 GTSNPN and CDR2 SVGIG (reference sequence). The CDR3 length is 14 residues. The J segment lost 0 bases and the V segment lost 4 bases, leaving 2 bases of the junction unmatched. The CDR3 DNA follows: TGTGCCTGGACTAGCGGGGTGAGCACAGATACGCAGTATTTT. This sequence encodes CAWTSGVSTDTQYF.

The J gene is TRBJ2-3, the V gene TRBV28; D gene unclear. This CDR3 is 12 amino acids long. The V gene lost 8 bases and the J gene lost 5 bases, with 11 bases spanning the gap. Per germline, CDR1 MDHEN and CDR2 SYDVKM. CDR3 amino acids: CASGPHIDTQYF. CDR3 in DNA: TGTGCCAGCGGGCCCCACATAGATACGCAGTATTTT.

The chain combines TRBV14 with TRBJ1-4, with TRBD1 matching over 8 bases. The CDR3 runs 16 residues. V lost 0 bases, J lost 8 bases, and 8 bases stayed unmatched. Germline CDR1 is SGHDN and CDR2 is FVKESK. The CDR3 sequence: CASSQDWTGRREKLFF. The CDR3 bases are TGTGCCAGCAGCCAAGATTGGACAGGGAGGCGGGAAAAACTGTTTTTT.

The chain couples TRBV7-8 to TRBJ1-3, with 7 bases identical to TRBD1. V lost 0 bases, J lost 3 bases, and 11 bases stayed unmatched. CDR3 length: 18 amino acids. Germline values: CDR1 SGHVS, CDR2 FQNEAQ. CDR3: CASSLAEDRRLFGNTIYF. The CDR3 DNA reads TGTGCCAGCAGCTTAGCCGAGGACAGGAGGTTATTTGGAAACACCATATATTTT.

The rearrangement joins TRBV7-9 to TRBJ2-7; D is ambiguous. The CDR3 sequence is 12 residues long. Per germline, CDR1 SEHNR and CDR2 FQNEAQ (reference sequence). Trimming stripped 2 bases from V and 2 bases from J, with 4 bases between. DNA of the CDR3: TGTGCCAGCAGCTTATCAGCCTACGAGCAGTACTTC. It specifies CASSLSAYEQYF.

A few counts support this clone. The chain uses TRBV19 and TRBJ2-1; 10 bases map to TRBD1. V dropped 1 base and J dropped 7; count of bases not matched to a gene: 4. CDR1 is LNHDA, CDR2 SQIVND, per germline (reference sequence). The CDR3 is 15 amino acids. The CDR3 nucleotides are TGTGCCAGTAGTATAGCTCGGACAGGGGGGAATGAGCAGTTCTTC. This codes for CASSIARTGGNEQFF.

CDR3 sequence reads: CASSLSASYEQYF. As DNA, the CDR3 is TGTGCCAGCAGTTTATCGGCCAGCTACGAGCAGTACTTC. The chain is built from TRBV27 and TRBJ2-7; no definite D call. Trimming shortened V by 0 bases and J by 3 bases, and 6 bases separated the two germline ends. Per the germline V gene, CDR1 is MNHEY and CDR2 is SMNVEV (reference sequence). The CDR3 has 13 amino acids.

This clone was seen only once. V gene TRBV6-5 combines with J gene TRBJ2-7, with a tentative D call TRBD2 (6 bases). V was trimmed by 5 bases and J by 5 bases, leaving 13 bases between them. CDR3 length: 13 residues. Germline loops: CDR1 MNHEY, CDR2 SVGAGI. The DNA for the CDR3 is TGTGCCAGCAGTGGCACGACTAGGGACGAGCAGTACTTC. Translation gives CASSGTTRDEQYF.

The DNA for the CDR3 is TGTGCCATCAGTGAGTCGACTGGCGGATGGGAGCAGTACTTC. This translates into CAISESTGGWEQYF. The V and J genes are TRBV10-3 and TRBJ2-7; D is undetermined. The CDR3 loop spans 14 amino acids. Germline V gene lookup returns CDR1 ENHRY and CDR2 SYGVKD. The V end was cut by 0 bases, the J end by 7 bases, with 13 bases between.

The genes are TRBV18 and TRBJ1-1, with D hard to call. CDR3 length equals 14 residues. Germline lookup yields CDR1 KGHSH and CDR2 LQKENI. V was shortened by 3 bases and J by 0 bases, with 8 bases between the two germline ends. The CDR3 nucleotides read TGTGCCAGCTCACCGCAGACTCTGAACACTGAAGCTTTCTTT. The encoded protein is CASSPQTLNTEAFF.

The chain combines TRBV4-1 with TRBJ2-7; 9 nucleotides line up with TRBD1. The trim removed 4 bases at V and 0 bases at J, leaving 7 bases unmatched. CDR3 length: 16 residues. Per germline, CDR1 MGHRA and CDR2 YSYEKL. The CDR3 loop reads CASSREGTGSSYEQYF. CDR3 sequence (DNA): TGCGCCAGCAGCCGGGAAGGGACAGGGAGCTCCTACGAGCAGTACTTC.

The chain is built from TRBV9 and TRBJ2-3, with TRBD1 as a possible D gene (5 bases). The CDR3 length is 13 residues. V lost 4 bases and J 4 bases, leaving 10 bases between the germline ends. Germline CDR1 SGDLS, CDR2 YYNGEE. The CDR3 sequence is CASSPGWADTQYF. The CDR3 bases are TGTGCCAGCAGCCCAGGGTGGGCAGATACGCAGTATTTT. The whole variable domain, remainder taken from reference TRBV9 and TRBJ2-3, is DSGVTQTPKHLITATGQRVTLRCSPRSGDLSVYWYQQSLDQGLQFLIQYYNGEERAKGNILERFSAQQFPDLHSELNLSSLELGDSALYFCASSPGWADTQYFGPGTRLTVL.

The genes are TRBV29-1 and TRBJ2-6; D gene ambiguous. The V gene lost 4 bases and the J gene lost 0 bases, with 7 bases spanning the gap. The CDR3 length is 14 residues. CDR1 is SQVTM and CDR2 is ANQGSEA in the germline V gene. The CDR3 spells CSVATPSGANVLTF. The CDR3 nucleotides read TGCAGCGTTGCTACCCCCTCTGGGGCCAACGTCCTGACTTTC.